This TCR beta chain was identified during a study of cytomegalovirus exposure and HLA in healthy donors. The PCR used 60 Vbeta and 13 Jbeta primers. Sequenced by immunoSEQ multiplex PCR; TCRdb stores in-frame clones only, minus some. The sample includes around 230,000 clones, over 60% seen only once; the top ten take 1.5% to 2%. V shed 5 bases and J 0 bases; nucleotides not matched to a gene: 2. This CDR3 is 17 amino acids long. The V gene's germline CDR1 is SGHVS and CDR2 FQNEAQ. This receptor was obtained from a male donor in good health and CMV-seronegative. The specimen was PBMCs. The chain couples TRBV7-8 to TRBJ2-3; the match to TRBD2 covers 16 bases. The DNA of the CDR3 is TGTGCCAGCAGCGGGACTAGCGGGGGGGCTAGCACAGATACGCAGTATTTT. Residues: CASSGTSGGASTDTQYF.